The clone carrying this T cell receptor beta chain was seen just once. The antigen is unknown. Per germline, CDR1 SGHRS and CDR2 YFSETQ. The CDR3 runs to 18 residues. V gave up 1 base and J gave up 2 bases, with 20 bases separating them. The source of the sample is a study of a mutant IDH1 vaccine in newly diagnosed glioma. For the study at large: Previous care, which was radiotherapy, temozolomide, or both, most often involved both.

The repertoire was sequenced with immunoSEQ multiplex PCR; TCRdb's copy has only in-frame clones and lacks some. The repertoire consists of about 55,000 clones, with 84% occurring once and the leading ten covering under 5%. The time point is: week 35, safety follow-up. One vaccine dose held 300 ug of mutant IDH1 20-mer peptide and came with topical imiquimod. The input for sequencing was PBMCs, taken from a glioma patient whose treatment included an IDH1 peptide vaccine. The chain uses TRBV5-1 and TRBJ2-3, with D perhaps matching TRBD2 (5 bases). The source is a woman in her late teens or twenties with glioma. In DNA, the CDR3 is TGCGCCAGCAGCTTGAGACCCTTCCGGGAACCACTCACAGATACGCAGTATTTT. Translation gives CASSLRPFREPLTDTQYF.